Listed here is a single T cell receptor beta chain. Antigen: not known. Assay: immunoSEQ multiplex PCR; the TCRdb copy retains only in-frame clones and omits some. The sample shows around 80,000 clones, roughly four fifths of them seen only once. Participants had chemo-refractory metastatic non-small-cell lung cancer and were treated with focal radiation plus ipilimumab CTLA-4 blockade. This specimen belongs to a study of radiotherapy plus CTLA-4 blockade in lung cancer. Study summary: Objective responses were seen in more than 15% of patients, disease control in 31%.

The study, taken as a whole, reports: Some TCR clones had been derived from tumors. These clones expanded in peripheral blood after radiotherapy plus ipilimumab. Early blood T cell clone dynamics, with interferon-beta, were reported to best predict response.

The source was peripheral blood, collected from a patient treated with radiotherapy plus ipilimumab. The sequence came from a human donor with non-small cell lung cancer who had stable disease on radiotherapy plus ipilimumab.

The CDR3 protein is CASSRGVRAAETQYF. CDR3 in DNA: TGTGCCAGCAGCCGGGGAGTCCGGGCGGCAGAGACCCAGTACTTC. The gene calls are TRBV14 and TRBJ2-5, with D possibly matching TRBD2 (5 bases). The CDR3 has 15 residues. Germline values: CDR1 SGHDN, CDR2 FVKESK. Trimming took 4 bases from V and 4 from J, leaving 16 bases between them.